A single T cell receptor beta chain is shown here with its context. Its antigen remains unknown. The data were taken from a study of long-term antiretroviral therapy in people with HIV. Study-level results: Controls showed broader CDR3 length ranges than did the HIV repertoires.

The assay, immunoSEQ v3.0, was run at survey level. TCRdb's copy holds only in-frame clones and misses some; the assay was immunoSEQ multiplex PCR. The sample carries roughly 30,000 clones, over 85% recorded once. Each contributor possessed a minimum of one pre-ART and a minimum of two post-ART PBMC samples. The V and J ends lost 3 bases and 9 bases respectively, with 17 bases between them. This CDR3 comprises 14 residues. Germline V gene sequence: CDR1 SGHDT, CDR2 YYEEEE. The chain carries TRBV5-6 and TRBJ2-3, with D unclear. This clonotype was obtained from a woman under 30 with HIV. The sequenced sample was unsorted PBMCs, obtained 1.8 years after starting antiretroviral therapy. The CDR3 sequence: CASSSRVGLETQYF. Here the CDR3 DNA reads TGTGCCAGCAGCTCCCGGGTAGGCCTCGAGACGCAGTATTTT.